Below are 26 T cell receptor beta chains sequenced from a single sample in a study of blood T cell repertoires in COVID-19. The protocol was immunoSEQ multiplex PCR, while the TCRdb copy is restricted to in-frame clones and leaves out a portion. The data contain tens of thousands of clones, 85% to 90% of them seen just once; the ten biggest clones take up approximately 17%. Material for sequencing was peripheral blood. These receptor sequences come from a woman of 80 years or more with acute or convalescent COVID-19.

The rearrangement links TRBV6-5 to TRBJ2-7; the match to TRBD2 covers 11 bases. This CDR3 region has 15 residues. V trimming: 4 bases; J trimming: 3 bases; junction bases outside the gene matches: 5. Per the germline V gene, CDR1 is MNHEY and CDR2 is SVGAGI. The CDR3 sequence: CASSSTSGGNYEQYF. The CDR3, as DNA: TGTGCCAGCAGTTCCACTAGCGGGGGCAACTACGAGCAGTACTTC.

The V call is TRBV7-8, the J call TRBJ2-3, with 15 bases aligning to TRBD2. In germline, CDR1 is SGHVS, CDR2 FQNEAQ. The CDR3 extends over 16 amino acids. The J segment lost 6 bases and the V segment lost 2 bases, leaving 3 bases of the junction unmatched. CDR3 loop: CASSLRTSGGVDTQYF. In DNA form, the CDR3 reads TGTGCCAGCAGCTTAAGGACTAGCGGGGGGGTGGATACGCAGTATTTT.

In its sample, this clone was seen once. This sequence joins TRBV3-1 (or the pseudogene TRBV3-2) and TRBJ1-5; D call uncertain. Germline V lookup: CDR1 LGHDT, CDR2 YNNKEL (reference sequence). The CDR3 sequence is 15 residues long. V dropped 0 bases and J dropped 4 bases, with 10 bases sitting between them. For the CDR3, the DNA is TGTGCCAGCAGCCAAGATGGAGGGCTGAATCAGCCCCAGCATTTT. Its protein product is CASSQDGGLNQPQHF.

This clone was seen a single time. The chain is built from TRBV4-3 and TRBJ2-2, with TRBD2 identical over 8 bases. V was clipped by 4 bases and J by 4 bases; unmatched bases: 11. Germline loops: CDR1 LGHNA, CDR2 YSLEER. The CDR3 has 17 residues. The CDR3 DNA reads TGCGCCAGCAGCCCCGGGGGGGGGCTCGGGGCCACCGGGGAGCTGTTTTTT. Translated, it gives CASSPGGGLGATGELFF.

This clone was recorded a few times. The J gene is TRBJ1-3, the V gene TRBV4-1; D remains unclear. This CDR3 has 13 amino acids. Germline V lookup: CDR1 MGHRA, CDR2 YSYEKL. V lost 4 bases and J lost 0, with 4 bases in between. The CDR3 region is CASSPLSGNTIYF. In DNA form, the CDR3 reads TGCGCCAGCAGCCCTCTCTCTGGAAACACCATATATTTT.

A remark on this clone: Different DNA sequences within this sample yield the same CDR3. The V call is TRBV7-9, the J call TRBJ1-4; maybe TRBD1 (5 bases). Germline V gene lookup returns CDR1 SEHNR and CDR2 FQNEAQ (reference sequence). The CDR3 has 16 amino acids. The ends were cut back, 1 base at V and 0 bases at J, with 9 bases in the middle. The CDR3 loop is CASSLGQPATNEKLFF. CDR3 sequence (DNA): TGTGCCAGCAGCTTAGGACAGCCTGCAACTAATGAAAAACTGTTTTTT.

V is TRBV6-1 and J is TRBJ2-7; D remains ambiguous. The V and J ends lost 3 bases and 3 bases respectively, with 6 bases between them. From germline, CDR1 is MNHNS and CDR2 SASEGT. The CDR3 runs 12 residues. CDR3 DNA: TGTGCCAGCAGTGATACTAACTACGAGCAGTACTTC. Amino acids: CASSDTNYEQYF.

J is TRBJ1-2 and V is TRBV29-1; weak D call: TRBD1 (6 bases). Between the trimmed V and J ends, which lost 8 bases and 0 bases, there was a span of 13 bases. The CDR3 covers 13 residues. Germline V gives CDR1 SQVTM, CDR2 ANQGSEA. CDR3 protein: CSTRTESNYGYTF. CDR3 DNA: TGCAGCACCAGGACAGAGTCTAACTATGGCTACACCTTC.

The chain joins TRBV19 to TRBJ2-1; TRBD2 might be the D (6 bases). CDR1 is LNHDA and CDR2 is SQIVND in the germline V gene (reference sequence). V lost 10 bases, J lost 3 bases, and 16 bases lay in between. The CDR3 consists of 14 residues. The CDR3 is CATKKEGGYNEQFF. The DNA for the CDR3 is TGTGCCACCAAAAAGGAGGGAGGCTACAATGAGCAGTTCTTC.

Regarding this clone: Other nucleotide sequences in the sample specify the same CDR3. The V and J genes are TRBV18 and TRBJ2-2; 9 bases line up with TRBD1. The CDR3 sequence is 15 residues long. Germline CDR1 KGHSH, CDR2 LQKENI. V was pared by 6 bases and J by 6 bases, with 8 bases of the junction left unmatched. For the CDR3, the DNA is TGTGCCAGCTCGCCGGGACAGGGTCTTTCCGGGGAGCTGTTTTTT. It yields the protein CASSPGQGLSGELFF.

The CDR3 nucleotides read TGCGCCAGCAGCCAGGGTGACAGGGGTAACTATGGCTACACCTTC. Translating gives CASSQGDRGNYGYTF. The chain uses TRBV4-3 and TRBJ1-2; TRBD1 matches 8 bases. From germline, CDR1 is LGHNA and CDR2 YSLEER. The CDR3 is made up of 15 amino acids. V was clipped by 3 bases and J by 1 base; unmatched bases: 4.

The chain employs TRBV6-5 and TRBJ2-7; D gene uncertain. V lost 6 bases, J lost 3 bases, and 15 bases lay in between. This CDR3 has 14 residues. CDR1 MNHEY and CDR2 SVGAGI come from the germline V gene. This chain's CDR3 is CASSSEAKHYEQYF. CDR3 in DNA: TGTGCCAGCAGCTCAGAAGCGAAGCACTACGAGCAGTACTTC.

This clone was detected once. The chain links TRBV9 to TRBJ1-6; 7 bases line up with TRBD1. V was pared by 3 bases and J by 9 bases, with 6 bases of the junction left unmatched. CDR1 is SGDLS, CDR2 YYNGEE, per germline. This CDR3 has 14 residues. The CDR3 DNA is TGTGCCAGCAGCGGGGGACAGTGGGGTTCACCCCTCCACTTT. Its translation: CASSGGQWGSPLHF. Combining the CDR3 with reference TRBV9 and TRBJ1-6 gives the whole variable domain DSGVTQTPKHLITATGQRVTLRCSPRSGDLSVYWYQQSLDQGLQFLIQYYNGEERAKGNILERFSAQQFPDLHSELNLSSLELGDSALYFCASSGGQWGSPLHFGNGTRLTVT.

The V gene is TRBV9, the J gene TRBJ2-5, with D unclear. V shed 4 bases and J shed 2 bases, with 12 bases lying between them. CDR3 size: 14 residues. Per germline, CDR1 SGDLS and CDR2 YYNGEE. CDR3 sequence: CASSPRLEQETQYF. The CDR3 coding sequence is TGTGCCAGCAGCCCCCGTCTCGAGCAAGAGACCCAGTACTTC.

The chain is built from TRBV9 and TRBJ2-1; TRBD1 aligns across 7 bases. V dropped 0 bases and J dropped 9; count of bases not matched to a gene: 6. From germline, CDR1 is SGDLS and CDR2 YYNGEE. This CDR3 comprises 14 residues. This CDR3 reads CASSVEVRGSEQFF. The CDR3 coding sequence is TGTGCCAGCAGCGTAGAGGTCAGGGGGAGTGAGCAGTTCTTC.

This clone was detected only a few times. V gene TRBV18 combines with J gene TRBJ2-7, with 8 bases fitting TRBD2. Germline CDR1 and CDR2: KGHSH and LQKENI. The CDR3 sequence is 15 residues long. Trimming at V came to 4 bases and at J to 3 bases, leaving 8 bases not matched to a gene. CDR3 loop: CASSRGTSGSYEQYF. As DNA, the CDR3 is TGTGCCAGCTCACGAGGGACTAGTGGAAGCTACGAGCAGTACTTC. The complete variable domain, with remaining parts taken from reference TRBV18 and TRBJ2-7, reads NAGVMQNPRHLVRRRGQEARLRCSPMKGHSHVYWYRQLPEEGLKFMVYLQKENIIDESGMPKERFSAEFPKEGPSILRIQQVVRGDSAAYFCASSRGTSGSYEQYFGPGTRLTVT.

The chain joins TRBV6-1 to TRBJ1-2; perhaps TRBD1 as D (6 bases). V lost 1 base, J lost 6 bases, and 12 bases lay in between. There are 14 residues in the CDR3. Germline values: CDR1 MNHNS, CDR2 SASEGT. This chain's CDR3 is CASSEGAGADGYTF. In DNA form, the CDR3 reads TGTGCCAGCAGTGAAGGGGCAGGGGCGGATGGCTACACCTTC.

The count of this clone is one. This chain links TRBV5-5 with TRBJ2-7; 9 bases map to TRBD1. CDR3 length: 14 residues. Germline CDR1 SGHKS, CDR2 YYEKEE (reference sequence). V was pared by 10 bases and J by 5 bases, with 13 bases of the junction left unmatched. CDR3 protein: CAGPKGQGDDEQYF. For the CDR3, the DNA is TGTGCCGGCCCGAAGGGACAGGGAGACGACGAGCAGTACTTC.

As regards this clone: A read error may account for a junction end that differs from germline. The J gene is TRBJ2-3, the V gene TRBV7-7; no clear D gene. Germline assignment: CDR1 SSHAT and CDR2 FNYEAQ (reference sequence). The CDR3 has 13 residues. CDR3 nucleotides: TGTGCTAGCAGCTTATCTGGCAGAGATACGCAGTATTTT. Amino acids: CASSLSGRDTQYF. Drawing the rest from reference TRBV7-7 and TRBJ2-3, the complete variable domain is GAGVSQSPRYKVTKRGQDVTLRCDPISSHATLYWYQQALGQGPEFLTYFNYEAQPDKSGLPSDRFSAERPEGSISTLTIQRTEQRDSAMYRCASSLSGRDTQYFGPGTRLTVL.

CDR3: CASTLSSYEQYF. Here the CDR3 DNA reads TGTGCCAGCACCCTAAGCTCCTACGAGCAGTACTTC. The chain recombines TRBV5-5 with TRBJ2-7; no clear D. CDR1 is SGHKS and CDR2 is YYEKEE in the germline V gene (reference sequence). The ends were cut back, 6 bases at V and 0 bases at J, with 7 bases in the middle. The CDR3 has 12 residues.

The chain recombines TRBV12-3 or TRBV12-4 with TRBJ1-3; no clear D gene. The CDR3 consists of 13 residues. V was cut by 7 bases and J by 2 bases, with 9 bases left in between. In nucleotides, the CDR3 is TGTGCCAGCATCCCCGGGACTGGAAACACCATATATTTT. This sequence encodes CASIPGTGNTIYF.

This clone was detected once. This chain joins TRBV18 and TRBJ2-7; D possibly corresponds to TRBD1 (6 bases). In germline, CDR1 is KGHSH, CDR2 LQKENI. This CDR3 is built from 14 residues. Trimming stripped 5 bases from V and 2 bases from J, with 13 bases between. Here the CDR3 DNA reads TGTGCCAGCTCATCCTACAGGGTTCCCTACGAGCAGTACTTC. This gives the protein CASSSYRVPYEQYF. Looking up the rest from reference TRBV18 and TRBJ2-7 gives the full variable domain: NAGVMQNPRHLVRRRGQEARLRCSPMKGHSHVYWYRQLPEEGLKFMVYLQKENIIDESGMPKERFSAEFPKEGPSILRIQQVVRGDSAAYFCASSSYRVPYEQYFGPGTRLTVT.

A remark on this clone: The junction departs from the called germline gene at one end, perhaps through a read error. The chain links TRBV2 to TRBJ2-1; TRBD2 agrees at 9 bases. From germline, CDR1 is SNHLY and CDR2 FYNNEI. CDR3 size: 14 residues. CDR3 bases: TGTGCCAGCGATCCTAGCGGGACCTACGATGAGCAGTTCTTC. Protein sequence: CASDPSGTYDEQFF.

The chain is built from TRBV9 and TRBJ2-5; 7 bases agree with TRBD1. Germline V gene data show CDR1 as SGDLS and CDR2 as YYNGEE. Trimming at V came to 4 bases and at J to 3 bases, leaving 9 bases not matched to a gene. The CDR3 has 15 amino acids. CDR3 nucleotides: TGTGCCAGCAGCCCCAGTAGGGGGCGAGAAGAGACCCAGTACTTC. This codes for CASSPSRGREETQYF.

The chain joins TRBV4-1 to TRBJ1-4; 11 positions match TRBD1. The CDR3 covers 16 residues. With V trimmed by 4 bases and J by 8 bases, 9 bases remained unmatched. CDR1 and CDR2 from the germline V gene are MGHRA and YSYEKL. CDR3: CASSLFGDRGGEKLFF. The CDR3 bases are TGCGCCAGCAGCCTTTTCGGGGACAGGGGGGGGGAAAAACTGTTTTTT.

The chain couples TRBV4-1 to TRBJ2-1; 8 bases agree with TRBD2. CDR1 and CDR2 (germline): MGHRA, YSYEKL. This CDR3 is 17 amino acids long. Trimming took 0 bases from V and 9 from J; bases not matched to a gene: 13. CDR3 DNA sequence: TGCGCCAGCAGCCAAGACCCCCGGACGGGGGGGCTTCTTGAGCAGTTCTTC. Translating it yields CASSQDPRTGGLLEQFF.